Presented here are 32 T cell receptor beta chains from one specimen sequenced in a study of T cells in localized non-small cell lung cancer. Assay: immunoSEQ multiplex PCR; the TCRdb copy retains only in-frame clones and omits some. The sample records about 78,000 clones, 84% being singletons. Sequencing was performed on peripheral blood, taken before any cancer treatment. The receptors shown here come from a man between 40 and 75 years old with stage I lung adenocarcinoma.

The rearrangement links TRBV19 to TRBJ2-5, with TRBD2 matching over 12 bases. This CDR3 has 17 amino acids. The V gene's germline CDR1 is LNHDA and CDR2 SQIVND (reference sequence). With 6 bases clipped from V and 4 bases from J, the junction kept 12 bases outside the gene matches. The CDR3 DNA follows: TGTGCCAGTAGCCCGACTAGCGGGAGAGTAGGGGGAGAGACCCAGTACTTC. This translates into CASSPTSGRVGGETQYF.

The sample holds one count of this clone. This chain connects TRBV4-3 to TRBJ2-2; D gene ambiguous. V was pared by 5 bases and J by 1 base, with 8 bases between. The germline V gene encodes CDR1 LGHNA and CDR2 YSLEER. The CDR3 runs to 14 residues. The CDR3 sequence is CASSLTENTGELFF. The CDR3 region has the DNA TGCGCCAGCAGCTTAACAGAGAACACCGGGGAGCTGTTTTTT.

The rearrangement uses TRBV7-9 and TRBJ1-6; 9 bases are a match to TRBD1. This CDR3 is built from 16 residues. Trimming cost V 5 bases and J 11 bases; bases outside gene matches: 13. Germline V CDR1 and CDR2: SEHNR, FQNEAQ (reference sequence). CDR3 sequence: CASSIEGQGGVPPLHF. The CDR3 region has the DNA TGTGCCAGCAGCATAGAGGGACAGGGCGGTGTTCCACCCCTCCACTTT.

The chain is built from TRBV12-5 and TRBJ1-5; D unclear. The germline V gene encodes CDR1 LGHNT and CDR2 FRNRAP. Trimming pared 0 bases from V and 7 bases from J, leaving 7 bases between. The CDR3 runs to 13 residues. The chain's CDR3 is CASGLVRTQPQHF. CDR3 DNA sequence: TGTGCTAGTGGTTTGGTAAGAACCCAGCCCCAGCATTTT.

The rearrangement uses TRBV5-1 and TRBJ2-3, with a weak D call TRBD1 (6 bases). This CDR3 has 13 residues. With 7 bases removed from V and 2 bases from J, the gap between germline ends came to 11 bases. Germline-derived CDR1 and CDR2 are SGHRS and YFSETQ. The CDR3 loop reads CASHRDTTDTQYF. The CDR3 DNA is TGCGCCAGCCACCGGGACACCACAGATACGCAGTATTTT.

Here the CDR3 DNA reads TGTGCCAGCTCACCAGAGACAGGGGGTAACACTGAAGCTTTCTTT. Translated: CASSPETGGNTEAFF. V and J are TRBV18 and TRBJ1-1, with 9 positions matching TRBD1. The germline V gene encodes CDR1 KGHSH and CDR2 LQKENI. Losses at the gene ends were 2 bases for V and 2 bases for J; bases not matched to a gene: 3. The CDR3 is made up of 15 amino acids. Together with reference TRBV18 and TRBJ1-1, the CDR3 gives the full variable domain: NAGVMQNPRHLVRRRGQEARLRCSPMKGHSHVYWYRQLPEEGLKFMVYLQKENIIDESGMPKERFSAEFPKEGPSILRIQQVVRGDSAAYFCASSPETGGNTEAFFGQGTRLTVV.

This chain connects TRBV11-2 to TRBJ2-1; D gene uncertain. This CDR3 contains 15 residues. Germline loops: CDR1 SGHAT, CDR2 FQNNGV. The V end was cut by 1 base, the J end by 0 bases, with 7 bases between. CDR3 sequence: CASSLVLSSYNEQFF. The CDR3 DNA reads as TGTGCCAGCAGCTTAGTGTTGAGCTCCTACAATGAGCAGTTCTTC.

This clone was recorded a few times. This chain uses TRBV7-9 with TRBJ2-1; 12 bases map to TRBD2. The germline gives CDR1 SEHNR, CDR2 FQNEAQ (reference sequence). The junction had 11 bases not matched to a gene; V was cut back by 5 bases and J by 6 bases. This CDR3 has 17 residues. The CDR3 DNA follows: TGTGCCAGCAGCCCGACTAGCGGGAGAGGGATAGCCAATGAGCAGTTCTTC. Translated, it gives CASSPTSGRGIANEQFF.

The chain carries TRBV7-9 and TRBJ1-2, with 9 bases identical to TRBD1. CDR1 is SEHNR, CDR2 FQNEAQ, per germline (reference sequence). This CDR3 contains 19 residues. V lost 0 bases and J lost 7; bases outside the gene matches: 18. CDR3 loop: CASSLAYGQDRGGVRGYTF. CDR3 bases: TGTGCCAGCAGCTTAGCGTACGGTCAGGACAGGGGAGGAGTACGTGGCTACACCTTC. The whole variable domain, remainder taken from reference TRBV7-9 and TRBJ1-2, is DTGVSQNPRHKITKRGQNVTFRCDPISEHNRLYWYRQTLGQGPEFLTYFQNEAQLEKSRLLSDRFSAERPKGSFSTLEIQRTEQGDSAMYLCASSLAYGQDRGGVRGYTFGSGTRLTVV.

This clone came up a few times. The J gene is TRBJ2-5, the V gene TRBV6-4, with 11 positions matching TRBD1. Germline V gene sequence: CDR1 MRHNA, CDR2 SNTAGT. The CDR3 runs 14 residues. Unmatched junction bases numbered 2, after V lost 4 bases and J lost 4 bases. DNA of the CDR3: TGTGCCAGCAGTGGGACAGGGGGCGCAGAGACCCAGTACTTC. This sequence encodes CASSGTGGAETQYF.

The chain is built from TRBV6-5 and TRBJ1-5, with TRBD1 identical over 7 bases. Unmatched junction bases numbered 13, after V lost 6 bases and J lost 11 bases. This CDR3 is built from 14 residues. Germline CDR1 and CDR2: MNHEY and SVGAGI. CDR3 sequence: CASSPRQGRIAQHF. CDR3 DNA sequence: TGTGCCAGCAGCCCCAGACAGGGCCGGATCGCCCAGCATTTT.

The chain links TRBV5-6 to TRBJ1-1; D uncertain. From germline, CDR1 is SGHDT and CDR2 YYEEEE. The CDR3 has 14 residues. Trimming shortened V by 0 bases and J by 1 base, and 7 bases separated the two germline ends. CDR3: CASSLGPGNTEAFF. CDR3 in DNA: TGTGCCAGCAGCTTGGGACCGGGGAACACTGAAGCTTTCTTT.

The genes are TRBV5-1 and TRBJ2-2; D unclear. The length of the CDR3 is 14 residues. Germline CDR1 is SGHRS and CDR2 is YFSETQ. With 6 bases removed from V and 6 bases from J, the gap between germline ends came to 15 bases. Written as DNA, the CDR3 is TGCGCCAGCACCTTTGCCGGAAGGGCCGGGGAGCTGTTTTTT. As protein: CASTFAGRAGELFF.

This chain joins TRBV18 and TRBJ2-3, with D perhaps matching TRBD1 (6 bases). CDR1 is KGHSH and CDR2 is LQKENI in the germline V gene. The ends were cut back, 6 bases at V and 4 bases at J, with 11 bases in the middle. The length of the CDR3 is 13 residues. In nucleotides, the CDR3 is TGTGCCAGCTCCTCAGGGGTCGCAGATACGCAGTATTTT. Translation gives CASSSGVADTQYF.

This clone occurred a few times. The chain recombines TRBV10-3 with TRBJ1-4; TRBD1 might be the D (5 bases). CDR3 length equals 13 residues. Germline V gene lookup returns CDR1 ENHRY and CDR2 SYGVKD. The V and J ends lost 10 bases and 7 bases respectively, with 16 bases between them. The CDR3 DNA is TGTGCCAGCGCGTCGGGGGTAGCTGAAAAACTGTTTTTT. Encoded protein: CASASGVAEKLFF.

The CDR3 DNA reads as TGTGCCACAAATTCGGGACAGGGTCTCGAGAACACTGAAGCTTTCTTT. Its translation: CATNSGQGLENTEAFF. V is TRBV10-3 and J is TRBJ1-1, with 9 nucleotides matching TRBD1. With 10 bases clipped from V and 1 base from J, the junction kept 13 bases outside the gene matches. The CDR3 extends over 16 amino acids. Per germline, CDR1 ENHRY and CDR2 SYGVKD.

This clone appeared once. The chain uses TRBV9 and TRBJ1-1; D remains unclear. The CDR3 is made up of 14 amino acids. Trimming shortened V by 2 bases and J by 3 bases, and 11 bases separated the two germline ends. Per the germline V gene, CDR1 is SGDLS and CDR2 is YYNGEE. CDR3: CASSVKNPDTEAFF. CDR3 bases: TGTGCCAGCAGCGTGAAAAATCCGGACACTGAAGCTTTCTTT.

V and J are TRBV27 and TRBJ1-2; D remains unclear. Trimming stripped 0 bases from V and 4 bases from J, with 6 bases between. The CDR3 covers 13 residues. Germline-derived CDR1 and CDR2 are MNHEY and SMNVEV (reference sequence). The CDR3 region is CASSLSGSYGYTF. CDR3 DNA: TGTGCCAGCAGTTTATCAGGGTCCTATGGCTACACCTTC.

This clone was detected a few times. The rearrangement uses TRBV4-3 and TRBJ2-7, with D tentatively TRBD1 (6 bases). Trimming took off 0 bases at V and 1 base at J, with 13 bases between the two ends. Germline loops: CDR1 LGHNA, CDR2 YSLEER. This CDR3 has 16 amino acids. CDR3 sequence (DNA): TGCGCCAGCAGCCAAGATACCGGGACATTGTCCTACGAGCAGTACTTC. As protein: CASSQDTGTLSYEQYF.

This rearrangement joins TRBV6-1 to TRBJ2-5; a weak D match, TRBD2 (5 bases). CDR3 length: 14 residues. V dropped 4 bases and J dropped 5 bases, with 14 bases sitting between them. Germline CDR1 is MNHNS and CDR2 is SASEGT. The CDR3 protein is CASSVEVEAETQYF. CDR3 sequence (DNA): TGTGCCAGCAGTGTCGAGGTGGAGGCCGAGACCCAGTACTTC.

V is TRBV6-5 and J is TRBJ2-3; D unclear. Germline V lookup: CDR1 MNHEY, CDR2 SVGAGI. V lost 5 bases, J lost 3 bases, and 3 bases lay in between. The CDR3 loop spans 11 amino acids. CDR3 nucleotides: TGTGCCAGCAGTCAAACAGATACGCAGTATTTT. Translating it yields CASSQTDTQYF.

The rearrangement uses TRBV11-2 and TRBJ1-6; tentative D call: TRBD1 (5 bases). V lost 2 bases to trimming and J lost 8 bases, with 13 bases between them. CDR3 size: 15 residues. The germline gives CDR1 SGHAT, CDR2 FQNNGV. For the CDR3, the DNA is TGTGCCAGCAGCTTATTGATGGGACCTGATTCACCCCTCCACTTT. This codes for CASSLLMGPDSPLHF.

The V and J genes are TRBV7-2 and TRBJ2-7, with 8 positions matching TRBD2. The ends lost 1 base at V and 4 bases at J; junction bases unmatched: 12. Germline-derived CDR1 and CDR2 are SGHTA and FQGNSA. The CDR3 has 17 amino acids. CDR3 protein: CASSLVLLGSGDYEQYF. The CDR3, as DNA: TGTGCCAGCAGCTTAGTCTTGTTAGGTAGCGGGGATTACGAGCAGTACTTC.

The rearrangement joins TRBV18 to TRBJ2-5; the D gene is possibly TRBD2 (7 bases). Germline loops: CDR1 KGHSH, CDR2 LQKENI. This CDR3 spans 15 amino acids. The ends were cut back, 3 bases at V and 5 bases at J, with 16 bases in the middle. This CDR3 reads CASSPGGRWSETQYF. For the CDR3, the DNA is TGTGCCAGCTCACCGGGGGGGCGCTGGTCGGAGACCCAGTACTTC.

The chain combines TRBV5-5 with TRBJ1-2; no definite D call. The CDR3 loop spans 15 amino acids. The V end was cut by 4 bases, the J end by 5 bases, with 18 bases between. Germline values: CDR1 SGHKS, CDR2 YYEKEE (reference sequence). Written as DNA, the CDR3 is TGTGCCAGCAGCCTCGGGCCTCAAACAGAATATGGCTACACCTTC. This encodes CASSLGPQTEYGYTF.

This rearrangement joins TRBV6-1 to TRBJ1-4; TRBD1 matches at 11 bases. The CDR3 has 15 residues. Per the germline V gene, CDR1 is MNHNS and CDR2 is SASEGT. With V trimmed by 6 bases and J by 6 bases, 6 bases remained unmatched. CDR3 region: CASSGTGGYDEKLFF. The CDR3 coding sequence is TGTGCCAGCAGCGGGACAGGGGGATACGATGAAAAACTGTTTTTT.

This clone was counted once. The rearrangement joins TRBV27 to TRBJ2-7; perhaps TRBD1 as D (7 bases). From germline, CDR1 is MNHEY and CDR2 SMNVEV (reference sequence). Trimming cost V 6 bases and J 4 bases, with 19 bases left between them. The CDR3 runs to 15 residues. The CDR3 protein is CASSRGAHPGYEQYF. The CDR3, as DNA: TGTGCCAGCAGCAGGGGGGCCCATCCTGGGTACGAGCAGTACTTC.

V and J are TRBV15 and TRBJ2-1; 11 bases agree with TRBD2. Germline loops: CDR1 LNHNV, CDR2 YYDKDF (reference sequence). This CDR3 comprises 18 residues. With V trimmed by 7 bases and J by 6 bases, 17 bases remained unmatched. CDR3 DNA: TGTGCCACCACTTCAATATTTATCACTAGCGGGAGTGTCAATGAGCAGTTCTTC. Protein: CATTSIFITSGSVNEQFF.

The rearrangement uses TRBV7-9 and TRBJ2-5; 8 nucleotides align to TRBD2. V lost 5 bases to trimming and J lost 2 bases; unmatched junction nucleotides: 7. Germline V CDR1 and CDR2: SEHNR, FQNEAQ (reference sequence). The CDR3 is 15 amino acids. Here the CDR3 reads CASSPTSGAQETQYF. The CDR3 coding sequence is TGTGCCAGCAGCCCTACTAGCGGAGCACAAGAGACCCAGTACTTC.

V usage is TRBV27 and J usage is TRBJ1-5, with D hard to call. The CDR3 totals 13 residues. V lost 6 bases to trimming and J lost 1 base, with 7 bases between them. CDR1 is MNHEY and CDR2 is SMNVEV in the germline V gene (reference sequence). The CDR3 DNA sequence: TGTGCCAGCAGCCGACGGAGCAATCAGCCCCAGCATTTT. Its protein is CASSRRSNQPQHF.

The chain carries TRBV6-6 and TRBJ1-1; D gene unclear. The CDR3 runs to 13 residues. The V end lost 2 bases, the J end lost 4 bases, and 8 bases lay between the germline ends. The germline V gene has CDR1 MNHNY and CDR2 SVGAGI (reference sequence). In nucleotides, the CDR3 is TGTGCCAGCAGTTACAAGGGTGGCACTGAAGCTTTCTTT. Translating it yields CASSYKGGTEAFF.

The chain carries TRBV9 and TRBJ2-1; TRBD2 matches 12 bases. The CDR3 has 17 amino acids. The germline V gene encodes CDR1 SGDLS and CDR2 YYNGEE. V shed 3 bases, J shed 7 bases, and the junction held 11 bases outside the gene matches. The CDR3 DNA is TGTGCCAGCAGCGCGGGACTAGCGGGCCCGGCGGAAAATGAGCAGTTCTTC. The encoded protein is CASSAGLAGPAENEQFF.